This T cell receptor (beta chain) was recorded in a study of control samples from healthy donors and cancer patients. Unmatched junction bases numbered 3, after V lost 7 bases and J lost 0 bases. In germline, CDR1 is LNHDA, CDR2 SQIVND (reference sequence). The CDR3 has 15 amino acids. The protocol was immunoSEQ multiplex PCR, while the TCRdb copy is restricted to in-frame clones and leaves out a portion. The table lists tens of thousands of clones, around 84% of them singletons. Sequenced input: PBMCs. The chain is built from TRBV19 and TRBJ1-5, with 10 nucleotides matching TRBD1. The sequence was collected from a man between 65 and 85 years old with lung cancer. The DNA of the CDR3 is TGTGCCAGTAAGGGACAGGGGAATAGCAATCAGCCCCAGCATTTT. It specifies CASKGQGNSNQPQHF.